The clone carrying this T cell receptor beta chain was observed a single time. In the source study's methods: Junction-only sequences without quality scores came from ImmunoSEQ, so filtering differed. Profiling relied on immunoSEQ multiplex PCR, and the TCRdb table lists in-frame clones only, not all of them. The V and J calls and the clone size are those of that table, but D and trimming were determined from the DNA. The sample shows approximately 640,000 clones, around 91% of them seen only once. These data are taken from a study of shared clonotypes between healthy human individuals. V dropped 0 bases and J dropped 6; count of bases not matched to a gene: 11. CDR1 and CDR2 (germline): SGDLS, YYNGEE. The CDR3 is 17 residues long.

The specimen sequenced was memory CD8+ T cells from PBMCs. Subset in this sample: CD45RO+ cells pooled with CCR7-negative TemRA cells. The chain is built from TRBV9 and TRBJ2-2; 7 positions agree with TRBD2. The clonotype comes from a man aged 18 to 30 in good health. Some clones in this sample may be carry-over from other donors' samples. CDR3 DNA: TGTGCCAGCAGCGTAGGAGCGGGACTCCCAGTGGCCGGGGAGCTGTTTTTT. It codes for CASSVGAGLPVAGELFF.